The 17 T cell receptor beta chains below come from one sample, sequenced in a study of T cell responses to AZD1222 COVID-19 vaccine. Using immunoSEQ multiplex PCR, the repertoire was profiled, and TCRdb retains in-frame clones only, with some absent. In the table there are roughly 120,000 clones, around 90% of which are singletons. The input for sequencing was peripheral blood, taken on day 0 of MenACWY control vaccination. The source is an adult in good health.

The CDR3 is CASSLQGLKNTGELFF. Here the CDR3 DNA reads TGCGCCAGCAGCTTACAGGGACTAAAAAACACCGGGGAGCTGTTTTTT. This chain joins TRBV5-1 and TRBJ2-2; perhaps TRBD2 as D (7 bases). Germline V gene data show CDR1 as SGHRS and CDR2 as YFSETQ. This CDR3 spans 16 amino acids. V was trimmed by 2 bases and J by 2 bases, leaving 13 bases between them.

The chain uses TRBV7-2 and TRBJ2-1; 9 bases fit TRBD1. CDR3 size: 16 residues. Germline CDR1 and CDR2: SGHTA and FQGNSA. The V and J ends lost 6 bases and 6 bases, in that order; junction bases with no gene match: 12. The CDR3 nucleotides are TGTGCCAGCAGACTGGGGGTGGACAGGGGAGGCAATGAGCAGTTCTTC. As protein: CASRLGVDRGGNEQFF.

This chain connects TRBV6-5 to TRBJ1-1; perhaps TRBD1 as D (6 bases). CDR3 length: 13 residues. Between the trimmed V and J ends, which lost 7 bases and 1 base, there was a span of 10 bases. Germline CDR1 and CDR2: MNHEY and SVGAGI. As DNA, the CDR3 is TGTGCCAGCAAGTCGACAGGGAACACTGAAGCTTTCTTT. Its protein is CASKSTGNTEAFF.

The chain carries TRBV15 and TRBJ2-7; unclear D gene. This CDR3 is built from 14 residues. The V end was cut by 5 bases, the J end by 2 bases, with 13 bases between. Germline assignment: CDR1 LNHNV and CDR2 YYDKDF (reference sequence). As DNA, the CDR3 is TGTGCCACCAGCGCCCGTTGGCGTCCCTACGAGCAGTACTTC. It codes for CATSARWRPYEQYF.

V and J are TRBV11-2 and TRBJ2-7; D is uncertain. Germline-derived CDR1 and CDR2 are SGHAT and FQNNGV. The V end lost 2 bases, the J end lost 1 base, and 3 bases lay between the germline ends. The CDR3 spans 12 residues. For the CDR3, the DNA is TGTGCCAGCAGCTTAAGTTCCTACGAGCAGTACTTC. Translated: CASSLSSYEQYF.

The rearrangement joins TRBV7-9 to TRBJ2-1; TRBD2 matches at 9 bases. Germline CDR1 and CDR2: SEHNR and FQNEAQ (reference sequence). The V and J ends lost 6 bases and 13 bases, in that order; junction bases with no gene match: 4. This CDR3 is 11 amino acids long. This CDR3 reads CASSNSGGQFF. The CDR3 coding sequence is TGTGCCAGCAGTAATAGCGGGGGCCAGTTCTTC.

This clone has just a few counts. The chain uses TRBV4-3 and TRBJ2-2, with 11 bases lining up with TRBD2. Trimming at V came to 0 bases and at J to 6 bases, leaving 9 bases not matched to a gene. This CDR3 contains 18 residues. Germline V lookup: CDR1 LGHNA, CDR2 YSLEER. CDR3 sequence reads: CASSQDIGTSGGAGELFF. CDR3 DNA sequence: TGCGCCAGCAGCCAAGATATAGGTACTAGCGGGGGAGCCGGGGAGCTGTTTTTT.

The chain couples TRBV28 to TRBJ2-3, with D tentatively TRBD1 (6 bases). V dropped 5 bases and J dropped 1 base, with 10 bases sitting between them. Germline lookup yields CDR1 MDHEN and CDR2 SYDVKM. The CDR3 covers 14 residues. The CDR3 region is CASSRDIRTDTQYF. The DNA of the CDR3 is TGTGCCAGCAGTCGGGACATTCGCACAGATACGCAGTATTTT.

The genes are TRBV6-6 and TRBJ2-7; 12 bases align to TRBD2. The CDR3 consists of 17 residues. Per germline, CDR1 MNHNY and CDR2 SVGAGI (reference sequence). Trimming at V came to 5 bases and at J to 0 bases, leaving 8 bases not matched to a gene. The CDR3 reads CASSRLPTSGSSYEQYF. The CDR3 DNA reads as TGTGCCAGCAGTCGCCTACCGACTAGCGGGAGCTCCTACGAGCAGTACTTC.

The chain has TRBV9 and TRBJ2-7; possible D gene TRBD1, 5 bases. Trimming took off 3 bases at V and 4 bases at J, with 11 bases between the two ends. The length of the CDR3 is 13 residues. From germline, CDR1 is SGDLS and CDR2 YYNGEE. CDR3: CASSEGVEYEQYF. The CDR3 DNA reads as TGTGCCAGCAGCGAAGGGGTAGAGTACGAGCAGTACTTC.

This chain uses TRBV6-5 with TRBJ2-7, with 7 bases identical to TRBD1. Trimming cost V 8 bases and J 3 bases; bases outside gene matches: 13. The CDR3 totals 15 residues. Germline assignment: CDR1 MNHEY and CDR2 SVGAGI. CDR3 amino acids: CASSPEHRGYYEQYF. CDR3 coding DNA: TGTGCCAGCTCTCCGGAACACAGGGGATACTACGAGCAGTACTTC.

The genes are TRBV5-1 and TRBJ1-3; perhaps TRBD1 as D (5 bases). Germline V gives CDR1 SGHRS, CDR2 YFSETQ. This CDR3 comprises 17 residues. Trimming pared 0 bases from V and 3 bases from J, leaving 16 bases between. The CDR3 protein is CASSLAGPARSGNTIYF. CDR3 bases: TGCGCCAGCAGCTTGGCGGGACCGGCGCGAAGTGGAAACACCATATATTTT.

The chain carries TRBV5-4 and TRBJ1-1; no firm D call. Germline lookup yields CDR1 SGHNT and CDR2 YYREEE (reference sequence). This CDR3 spans 15 amino acids. V was trimmed by 2 bases and J by 1 base, leaving 12 bases between them. This chain's CDR3 is CASSFSTTSNTEAFF. DNA of the CDR3: TGTGCCAGCAGCTTCTCGACAACTTCGAACACTGAAGCTTTCTTT.

V and J are TRBV12-3 or TRBV12-4 and TRBJ2-2; TRBD1 is a possible D gene (6 bases). CDR3 length: 13 residues. V lost 6 bases and J 5 bases, leaving 10 bases between the germline ends. The CDR3 DNA reads TGTGCCAGCAGGGACAGCTCTACCGGGGAGCTGTTTTTT. This encodes CASRDSSTGELFF.

V gene TRBV19 combines with J gene TRBJ2-5; 9 bases are shared with TRBD1. CDR1 is LNHDA, CDR2 SQIVND, per germline (reference sequence). Trimming removed 5 bases from V and 7 bases from J; junction bases left unmatched: 11. The CDR3 length is 15 residues. CDR3 nucleotide sequence: TGTGCCAGTAGTGTCACAGGGGGCCAGGAGGGGACCCAGTACTTC. This translates into CASSVTGGQEGTQYF.

This clone was counted only a few times. V is TRBV28 and J is TRBJ1-2; D may be TRBD1 (5 bases). Per germline, CDR1 MDHEN and CDR2 SYDVKM. V was trimmed by 0 bases and J by 8 bases, leaving 10 bases between them. The CDR3 runs to 13 residues. The DNA for the CDR3 is TGTGCCAGCAGTTTATGGGGCGCAGGGGGCTACACCTTC. It encodes CASSLWGAGGYTF.

The DNA for the CDR3 is TGTGCCAGCAGCTTTTTTGGGATAAGCAATCAGCCCCAGCATTTT. It encodes CASSFFGISNQPQHF. The chain joins TRBV7-2 to TRBJ1-5; D remains unclear. The CDR3 is made up of 15 amino acids. V was clipped by 3 bases and J by 1 base, with 10 bases between them. Germline V lookup: CDR1 SGHTA, CDR2 FQGNSA.